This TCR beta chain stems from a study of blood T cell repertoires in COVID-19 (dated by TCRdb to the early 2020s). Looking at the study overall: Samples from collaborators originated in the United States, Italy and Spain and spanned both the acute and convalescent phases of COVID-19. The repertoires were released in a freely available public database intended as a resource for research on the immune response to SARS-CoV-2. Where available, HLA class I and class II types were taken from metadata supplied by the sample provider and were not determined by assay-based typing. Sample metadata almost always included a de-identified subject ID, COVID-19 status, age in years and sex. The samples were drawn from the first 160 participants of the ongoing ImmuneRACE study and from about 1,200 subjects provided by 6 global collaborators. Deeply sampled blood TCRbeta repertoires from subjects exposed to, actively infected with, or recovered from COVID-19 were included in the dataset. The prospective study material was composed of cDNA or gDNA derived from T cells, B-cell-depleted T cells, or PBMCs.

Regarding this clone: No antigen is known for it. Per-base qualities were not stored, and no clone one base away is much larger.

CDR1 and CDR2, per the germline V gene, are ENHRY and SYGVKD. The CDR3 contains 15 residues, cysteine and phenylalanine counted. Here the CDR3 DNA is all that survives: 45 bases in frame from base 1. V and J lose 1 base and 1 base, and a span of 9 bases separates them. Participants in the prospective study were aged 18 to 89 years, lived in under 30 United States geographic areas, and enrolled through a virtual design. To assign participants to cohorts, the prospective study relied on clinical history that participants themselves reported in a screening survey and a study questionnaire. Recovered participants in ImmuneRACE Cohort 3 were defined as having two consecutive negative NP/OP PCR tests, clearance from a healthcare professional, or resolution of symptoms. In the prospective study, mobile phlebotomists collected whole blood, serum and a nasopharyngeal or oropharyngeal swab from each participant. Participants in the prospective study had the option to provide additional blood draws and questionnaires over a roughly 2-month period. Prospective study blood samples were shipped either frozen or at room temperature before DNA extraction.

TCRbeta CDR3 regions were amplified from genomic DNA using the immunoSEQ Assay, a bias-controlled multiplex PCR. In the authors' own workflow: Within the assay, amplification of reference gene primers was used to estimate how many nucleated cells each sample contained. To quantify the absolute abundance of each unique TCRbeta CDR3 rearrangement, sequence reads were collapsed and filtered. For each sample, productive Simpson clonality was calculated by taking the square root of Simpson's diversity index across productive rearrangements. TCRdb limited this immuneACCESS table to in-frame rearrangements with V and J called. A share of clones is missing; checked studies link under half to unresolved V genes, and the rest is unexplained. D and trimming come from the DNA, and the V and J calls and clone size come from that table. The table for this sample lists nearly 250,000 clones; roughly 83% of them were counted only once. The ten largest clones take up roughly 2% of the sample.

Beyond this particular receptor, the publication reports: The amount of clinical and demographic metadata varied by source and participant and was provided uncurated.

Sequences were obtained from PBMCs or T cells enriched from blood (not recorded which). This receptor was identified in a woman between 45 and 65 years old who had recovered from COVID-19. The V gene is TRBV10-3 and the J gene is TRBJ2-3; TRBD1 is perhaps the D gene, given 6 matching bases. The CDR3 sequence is CAISELTGRTDTQYF. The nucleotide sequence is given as TGTGCCATCAGTGAGTTGACAGGCCGCACAGATACGCAGTATTTT.